The T cell receptor beta chain described here comes from a study of blood T cell repertoires in COVID-19. Whole-study context: PBMCs, B-cell-depleted T cells, or T cells provided the cDNA or gDNA that made up the material.

Assay: immunoSEQ multiplex PCR; the TCRdb copy retains only in-frame clones and omits some. The data hold around 220,000 clones, with 80% observed a single time. This clonotype originated in a woman between 40 and 55 years old with acute COVID-19. The sample taken for sequencing was PBMCs or T cells enriched from blood (not recorded which).

The CDR3: CASSLEADTEAFF. For the CDR3, the DNA is TGTGCCAGCAGTTTAGAGGCGGACACTGAAGCTTTCTTT. The chain recombines TRBV12-3 or TRBV12-4 with TRBJ1-1, with D hard to call. The CDR3 length is 13 residues. V was shortened by 1 base and J by 3 bases, with 6 bases between the two germline ends.